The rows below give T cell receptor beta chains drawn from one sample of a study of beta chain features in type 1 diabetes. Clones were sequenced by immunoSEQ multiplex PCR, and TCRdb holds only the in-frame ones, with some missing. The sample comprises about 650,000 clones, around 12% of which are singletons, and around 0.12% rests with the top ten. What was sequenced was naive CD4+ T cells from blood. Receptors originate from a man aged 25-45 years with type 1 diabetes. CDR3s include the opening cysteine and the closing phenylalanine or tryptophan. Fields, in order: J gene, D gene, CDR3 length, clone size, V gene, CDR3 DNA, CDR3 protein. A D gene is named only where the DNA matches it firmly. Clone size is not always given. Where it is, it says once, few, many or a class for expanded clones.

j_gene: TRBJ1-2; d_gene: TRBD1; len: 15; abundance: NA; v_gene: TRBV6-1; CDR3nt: TGTGCCAGCAGCGGGGGACAGGGGGCTTCCTATGGCTACACCTTC; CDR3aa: CASSGGQGASYGYTF
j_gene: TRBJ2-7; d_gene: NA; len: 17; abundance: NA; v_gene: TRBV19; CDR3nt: TGTGCCAGTAGTATAGTGTCGGGGAGGATCAACTCCTACGAGCAGTACTTC; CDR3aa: CASSIVSGRINSYEQYF
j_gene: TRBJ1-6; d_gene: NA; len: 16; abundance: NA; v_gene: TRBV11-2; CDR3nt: TGTGCCAGCAGCTTAGTGACCGGGTTCTATAATTCACCCCTCCACTTT; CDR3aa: CASSLVTGFYNSPLHF
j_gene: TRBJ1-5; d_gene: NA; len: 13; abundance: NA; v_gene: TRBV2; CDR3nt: TGTGCCAGCAGTCCCCTTGACGGCCAGCCCCAGCATTTT; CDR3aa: CASSPLDGQPQHF
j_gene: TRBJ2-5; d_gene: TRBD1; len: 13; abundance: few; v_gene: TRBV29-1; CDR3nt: TGCAGCGCGACCGGGACAGGGGAAGAGACCCAGTACTTC; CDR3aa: CSATGTGEETQYF
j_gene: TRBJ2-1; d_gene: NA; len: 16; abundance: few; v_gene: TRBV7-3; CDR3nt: TGTGCCAGCAGCTTACAGGGAACCAGATCCTACAATGAGCAGTTCTTC; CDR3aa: CASSLQGTRSYNEQFF
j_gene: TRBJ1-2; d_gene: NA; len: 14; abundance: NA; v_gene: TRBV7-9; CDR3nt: TGTGCCAGCAGCCCCCGCGACAGCAACTATGGCTACACCTTC; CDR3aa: CASSPRDSNYGYTF
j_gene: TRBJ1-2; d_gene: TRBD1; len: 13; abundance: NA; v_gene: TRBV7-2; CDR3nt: TGTGCCAGCAGCCACAGGGGGGCGGAGGGCTACACCTTC; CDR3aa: CASSHRGAEGYTF
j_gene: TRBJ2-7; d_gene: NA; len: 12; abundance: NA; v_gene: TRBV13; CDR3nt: TGTGCCAGCAGCACAGGGAGCTACGAGCAGTACTTC; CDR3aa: CASSTGSYEQYF
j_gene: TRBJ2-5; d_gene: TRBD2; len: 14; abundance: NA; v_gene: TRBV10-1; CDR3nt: TGCGCCAGCAGTGAGCGCGGACTAGCGGGGTCGCTTTACTTC; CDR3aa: CASSERGLAGSLYF
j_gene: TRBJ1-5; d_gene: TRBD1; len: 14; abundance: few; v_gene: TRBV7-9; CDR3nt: TGTGCCAGCGCTACAGGGGCTAGCAATCAGCCCCAGCATTTT; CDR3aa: CASATGASNQPQHF
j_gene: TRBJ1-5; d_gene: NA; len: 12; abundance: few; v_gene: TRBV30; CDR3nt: TGTGCCTTAAGCATGGGAGACGGGCCCCAGCATTTT; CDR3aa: CALSMGDGPQHF
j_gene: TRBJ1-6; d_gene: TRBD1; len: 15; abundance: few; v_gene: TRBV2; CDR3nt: TGTGCCAGCAATGACAGGGGGATAGATAATTCACCCCTCCACTTT; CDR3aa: CASNDRGIDNSPLHF
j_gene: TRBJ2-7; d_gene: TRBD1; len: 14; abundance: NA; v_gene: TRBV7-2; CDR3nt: TGTGCCAGCAGTCCGGACAGGGAGCTGTACGAGCAGTACTTC; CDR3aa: CASSPDRELYEQYF
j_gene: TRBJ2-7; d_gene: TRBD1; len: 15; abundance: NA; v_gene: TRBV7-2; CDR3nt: TGTGCCAGCAGTCATTCGACAGGGGGACCCTACGAGCAGTACTTC; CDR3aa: CASSHSTGGPYEQYF
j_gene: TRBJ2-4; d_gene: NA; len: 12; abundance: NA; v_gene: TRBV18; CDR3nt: TGTGCCAGCTCACCCCGGGCGGACATTCAGTACTTC; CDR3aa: CASSPRADIQYF
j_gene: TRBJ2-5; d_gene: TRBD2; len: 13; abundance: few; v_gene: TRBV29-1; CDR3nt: TGCAGCACGAGAGCGGGGTTCCAAGAGACCCAGTACTTC; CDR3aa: CSTRAGFQETQYF
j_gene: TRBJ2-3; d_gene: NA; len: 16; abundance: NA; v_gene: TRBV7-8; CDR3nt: TGTGCCAGCAGCTTCGTGGGAGGCCGCGACACAGATACGCAGTATTTT; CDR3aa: CASSFVGGRDTDTQYF
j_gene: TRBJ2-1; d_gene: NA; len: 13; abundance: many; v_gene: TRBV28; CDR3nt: TGTGCCAGCAGCGCGGGACAGAACAATGAGCAGTTCTTC; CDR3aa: CASSAGQNNEQFF
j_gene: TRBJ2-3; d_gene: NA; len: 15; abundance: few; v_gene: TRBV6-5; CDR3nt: TGTGCCAGCAGTTGGCAGGGCCAAAACACAGATACGCAGTATTTT; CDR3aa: CASSWQGQNTDTQYF
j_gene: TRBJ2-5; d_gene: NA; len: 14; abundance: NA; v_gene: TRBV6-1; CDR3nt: TGTGCCAGCAGCTTTGACGAGTACCAAGAGACCCAGTACTTC; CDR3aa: CASSFDEYQETQYF
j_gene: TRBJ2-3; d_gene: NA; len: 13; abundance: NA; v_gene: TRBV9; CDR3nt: TGTGCCAGCAGCCTCGAGGGTGGGGGTACGCAGTATTTT; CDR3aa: CASSLEGGGTQYF
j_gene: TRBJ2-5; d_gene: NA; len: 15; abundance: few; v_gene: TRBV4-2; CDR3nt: TGTGCCAGCAGCCAAGATCTCATTATGGGGGAGACCCAGTACTTC; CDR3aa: CASSQDLIMGETQYF
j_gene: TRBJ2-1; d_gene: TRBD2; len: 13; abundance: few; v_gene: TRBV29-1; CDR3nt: TGCAGCGTTGTGACTAGCGGGGTCGGTGAGCAGTTCTTC; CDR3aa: CSVVTSGVGEQFF
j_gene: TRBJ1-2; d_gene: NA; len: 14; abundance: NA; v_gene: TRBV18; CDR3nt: TGTGCCAGCTCACCTCTCGACCTCAACTATGGCTACACCTTC; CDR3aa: CASSPLDLNYGYTF
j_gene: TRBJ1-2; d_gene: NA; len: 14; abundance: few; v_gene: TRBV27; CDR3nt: TGTGCCAGCAGTTTATTGGCAGGGGAGAATGGCTACACCTTC; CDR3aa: CASSLLAGENGYTF
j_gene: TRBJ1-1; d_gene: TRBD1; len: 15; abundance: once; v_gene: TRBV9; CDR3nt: TGTGCCAGCAGCGCGGGACAGGGGATGAACACTGAAGCTTTCTTT; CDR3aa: CASSAGQGMNTEAFF